This T cell receptor (beta chain) is drawn from a study of blood T cell repertoires in COVID-19. Study details: Sites across the United States, Italy and Spain contributed samples from acute and convalescent COVID-19. In each case, the material was cDNA or gDNA derived from T cells, B-cell-depleted T cells, or PBMCs.

The germline gives CDR1 MNHNY, CDR2 SVGAGI (reference sequence). V lost 0 bases, J lost 2 bases, and 2 bases stayed unmatched. The CDR3 covers 15 residues. Per the original methods: Using reference gene primer amplification, nucleated cell counts were estimated. Sequencing used immunoSEQ multiplex PCR; TCRdb keeps in-frame clones, though not all of them. That table gives V, J and clone size, and the DNA gave D and trimming. The top ten hold around 1.9% of the sample, which has 150,000 to 200,000 clones, approximately 90% seen once. The rearrangement links TRBV6-6 to TRBJ2-7; 9 bases map to TRBD2. Sequenced sample: peripheral blood. The sequence derives from a man aged 70-80 years with active or convalescent COVID-19. CDR3 DNA: TGTGCCAGCAGTTACTCGACTAGCGGTACCTACGAGCAGTACTTC. Its protein product is CASSYSTSGTYEQYF.